Detailed here is one T cell receptor (beta chain). This receptor's antigen is unknown. No much larger clone is present one base from it, and per-base qualities are unavailable. The sample belongs to a study of cytomegalovirus exposure and HLA in healthy donors (dated by TCRdb to the late 2010s). Background on the whole study: In an earlier analysis of some 610 of the donors, 276 Gb of sequence data and 100 million or so unique TCR beta sequences from 180 million or so T cells were reported. An early release that covered 500 to 800 HLA-typed donors contained about 300 gigabases of sequencing data and tens of millions of unique TCR sequences. The genetic ancestry cluster associated with self-reported Caucasian donors included 81% of the 398 genotyped donors. The aim of the study was to test whether cataloging public T cell receptors could identify signatures of past pathogen exposure. The T cell repertoires of 700 or so subjects were profiled by immunosequencing and related to cytomegalovirus serostatus. Besides the first cohort of some 670 subjects, a separate validation cohort made up of roughly 120 different subjects was used. To predict cytomegalovirus infection status, the study brought together high-throughput TCR immunosequencing, statistical association of individual TCRs with disease status, and machine learning. In a later analysis, previously published TCR beta repertoires from 500 to 750 donors were re-analyzed and high-resolution HLA genotyping was added so that TCR occurrence patterns could be studied. Rather than drawing on any new phenotypic data, the later analysis identified candidate immune exposures from TCR beta sequences and the way those sequences occurred across donors. In an earlier analysis of 587 of the donors, high-throughput TCR beta sequencing was used to judge whether each TCR beta V gene segment behaved as functional or pseudogenic. Donor age, sex, ethnicity and CMV serostatus were compiled alongside the repertoire data. Genome-wide SNP genotypes for about 55% of the 666 donors were used in a later genetic analysis, which treated that subset as a discovery cohort. Every discovery cohort repertoire had been produced on one sequencing platform. Both class I and class II loci were covered by HLA typing, at four-digit resolution. Typing coverage varied by locus: about 629-630 donors for A, B, C, DRB1 and DQB1; more than 500 for DQA1; over 600 for DPA1; around 490 for DPB1. Because of strong linkage in the cohort, roughly five DR-DQ haplotypes were treated as single units for association and clustering. On average, around 230,000 unique TCR beta nucleotide sequences were sequenced per donor among about 400 genotyped donors of the cohort, with about 17% of those sequences being non-productive. Broader findings and caveats from the paper: In a later analysis, the rate of TCR association differed among HLA loci, with DRB1 alleles having the most associated TCRs and HLA-C alleles having the fewest. Linkage disequilibrium might explain the correlated functional status among segregating V segments, but an unknown experimental factor could not be excluded. The cohort was sequenced for TCR beta chains only, and without alpha or paired-chain data the features that could be detected were limited. An earlier analysis of roughly 570 of the donors showed that most TCR beta V segments appeared in productive rearrangements either about 87% or about 30% of the time, which broadly matched IMGT annotations. A later genetic analysis associated a missense DCLRE1C variant with V-gene and J-gene trimming of TCR beta chains, and an independent cohort replicated the association. In a later analysis, most CMV-associated TCR beta chains were found to appear HLA-restricted, with HLA associations seemingly driven largely by CMV exposure. A further reported finding was that TCR beta sequences accurately predicted the HLA-A and HLA-B alleles for most subjects in the first cohort. The sequencing pipeline was judged likely to have produced a cluster of highly shared sequence variants as a technical artifact. The classifier was reported to diagnose cytomegalovirus status with high specificity and sensitivity in both the original and validation cohorts. It was suggested by the authors that the approach could potentially be generalized to other disease states and immunological phenotypes. Because the 87-base-pair reads could not distinguish some IMGT-functional V segments, including TRBV6-2 and TRBV6-3, those segments were excluded. Across donors, most TCR sequences were observed very rarely, whereas some public TCRs were present in many individuals. Sequencing depth was assumed to be roughly uniform across donors in the presence/absence analyses, though that assumption may not hold. In a later analysis, HLA-associated TCR beta chains were found to be more clonally expanded and to have lower generation probabilities than equally common non-associated chains. In a later analysis, around 15,000 TCR beta sequences were associated with specific HLA alleles at a false discovery rate of 0.05. Because HLA typing was missing for some donors at each locus, association tests included only the typed subset. The study gave a list of around 170 TCR beta chains associated with cytomegalovirus. A few of the identified cytomegalovirus-associated TCR beta chains were confirmed in vitro to be specific for cytomegalovirus antigens. According to a later analysis, parvovirus B19, influenza, CMV and Epstein-Barr virus appeared linked to several top co-occurrence clusters. Immune exposure information for the cohort was limited to CMV serostatus. According to a later genetic analysis, donors in an Asian-associated ancestry cluster had fewer N-insertions in productive TCRs than the approximately 670-donor mean. Because counts were too low, roughly 16 rarely observed V segments, including chromosome 9 orphons, were left out of the earlier analysis of 587 of the donors. Assigning TCR associations to individual alleles was difficult when HLA alleles, especially DR and DQ, strongly co-occurred.

In total, 600 or so healthy bone marrow donors made up the cohort. Cohort members were all nominally healthy when sampled, although unrecorded immune exposures were likely present. The donor tested CMV seronegative and was one of the 352 seronegative cohort members. Each donor provided a peripheral blood sample, and peripheral blood mononuclear cells were used for TCR beta sequencing. Genomic DNA extraction from the blood cell samples was performed with the Qiagen DNeasy Blood Extraction Kit. The library relied on the immunoSEQ multiplex PCR assay. For the multiplex PCR, a mixture combining 60 forward primers for TCR Vbeta segments and 13 reverse primers for TCR Jbeta segments was used. The CDR3 region of rearranged TCR beta genes was amplified from genomic DNA by a multiplex PCR assay. Amplified TCR beta libraries were sequenced as 87-base-pair reads on the Illumina HiSeq System. Concerning the study's data processing: In a later analysis, tens of millions of unique TCR beta chains were counted across the roughly 610 repertoires, and roughly 11 million of these chains were shared by at least two donors. A nearest-neighbor algorithm error-corrected the raw reads and collapsed the reads into unique sequences, merging closely related sequences to remove PCR and sequencing errors. V, D and J gene segments were assigned by aligning CDR3 sequences to IMGT reference sequences. For a sequence to be retained, a match of at least six nucleotides was required to both a V gene segment and a J gene segment. A rearrangement was called productive if the CDR3 had no stop codons and remained in frame with V and J, and every other rearrangement was called non-productive. Following IMGT convention, CDR3 was defined as the stretch from the second conserved V-encoded cysteine up to the conserved J-encoded phenylalanine. Sequences without an unambiguous match to a single V gene segment were excluded from the earlier analysis of about 640 of the donors. An earlier analysis of 587 of the donors classified V segments as functional when productive rearrangements were above 56.7% and as segregating when the standard deviation between donors was above 5%. A statistical classification framework was built for diagnosing cytomegalovirus status from the catalog of TCR beta chain sequences. In a later analysis, V and J genes were assigned by comparing TCR nucleotide sequences against IMGT/GENE-DB human TR gene sequences. In a later analysis, CDR3 sequences and most-parsimonious VDJ recombination scenarios were assigned using the TCRdist pipeline. In a later analysis, each TCR beta chain was defined by its CDR3 amino acid sequence together with its V-gene family, and reads without a unique V-gene family were excluded. A later analysis removed over 500 highly shared, low-generation-probability nucleotide sequences to deal with suspected cross-contamination and a sequencing artifact. In a later analysis, a clonal expansion index was calculated for each public chain from normalized within-repertoire ranks of inferred template counts. Generation probabilities in a later analysis came from a VDJ recombination model fitted to out-of-frame rearrangements, and those results were checked against IGoR. In a later analysis, TCR-TCR, TCR-HLA and TCR-CMV co-occurrence was scored with hypergeometric tests, and a repertoire-size bias correction was applied to TCR pairs. A later analysis estimated false discovery rates by permuting HLA or CMV assignments 20 times. A later analysis grouped co-occurring TCRs with DBSCAN, adding TCRdist sequence similarity when clustering within HLA-allele-positive subsets. Repertoires with fewer than 30,000 or more than 120,000 public chains were left out of co-occurrence clustering, as were about 5 repertoires with anomalous nucleotide sharing. TCRdb limited this immuneACCESS table to in-frame rearrangements with V and J called. A share of clones is missing; checked studies link under half to unresolved V genes, and the rest is unexplained. D and trimming were read from the DNA, whereas the V and J calls and clone size are those reported in that table. A total of 190,000 or so clones appear in this sample, 80% of them only once. Jointly, the top ten make up around 0.69% of the sample.

Looking up the germline V gene (reference sequence) yields CDR1 LNHDA and CDR2 SQIVND. V and J are trimmed by 6 bases and 2 bases, and the gene matches miss 1 base of the junction. The CDR3 goes from the cysteine to the phenylalanine over 13 residues. Only the CDR3 DNA stays, 39 bases, in frame from base 1. The receptor's source is a boy under 18 in good health and CMV-seronegative. Sequenced material: PBMCs. The chain is made from TRBV19 and TRBJ1-5; 7 middle bases align to TRBD1. Here the CDR3 is given as CASSQGGNQPQHF. The sequenced DNA: TGTGCCAGTAGCCAGGGGGGCAATCAGCCCCAGCATTTT. Supplemented by the reference TRBV19 and TRBJ1-5 proteins around the CDR3, the complete variable domain is DGGITQSPKYLFRKEGQNVTLSCEQNLNHDAMYWYRQDPGQGLRLIYYSQIVNDFQKGDIAEGYSVSREKKESFPLTVTSAQKNPTAFYLCASSQGGNQPQHFGDGTRLSIL.